These T cell receptor beta chains were read from a single sample in a study of immune evolution from preneoplasia to lung adenocarcinoma. Here immunoSEQ multiplex PCR was the method, and the copy in TCRdb shows in-frame clones only, minus some. The data contain 9,500 to 15,000 clones, about 84% of them singletons. Sequencing was done on a sample of FFPE tissue from an adenomatous hyperplasia lung lesion. The source of these receptors is a person aged 45 to 69 with lung adenocarcinoma. Each CDR3 is given with its conserved first and last residue. Fields, in order: J gene, V gene, CDR3 protein.

>TRBJ1-1|TRBV15
CATSRDSANTEAFF
>TRBJ2-2|TRBV28
CASRSANTGELFF
>TRBJ1-2|TRBV28
CASNGMGAVPYGYTF
>TRBJ2-4|TRBV6-1
CASSEERRLAKNIQYF
>TRBJ2-3|TRBV15
CATSPTTDTQYF
>TRBJ1-2|TRBV11-3
CASSLDPRDGGYTF
>TRBJ1-5|TRBV6-1
CASRTAPNQPQHF
>TRBJ2-1|TRBV29-1
CSGGANEQFF
>TRBJ1-2|TRBV6-5
CASSYGPTGHYGYTF
>TRBJ1-1|TRBV28
CASSPGQGRAFF
>TRBJ1-1|TRBV5-1
CASSRSGTGDTEAFF
>TRBJ2-3|TRBV5-5
CASSLHGGGTSTDTQYF
>TRBJ1-2|TRBV27
CASSFSLRGGYTF
>TRBJ2-3|TRBV21-1
CASSNHGPRGDTQYF
>TRBJ2-2|TRBV2
CASKTSGRGAGELFF
>TRBJ2-7|TRBV7-8
CASSLDPGYSYEQYF
>TRBJ2-3|TRBV11-3
CASSVTTIDTQYF
>TRBJ2-3|TRBV7-2
CASSLGVADTQYF
>TRBJ1-1|TRBV29-1
CSVVLPLDTEAFF
>TRBJ2-5|TRBV4-1
CASSHPGLAGGPDKETQYF
>TRBJ1-2|TRBV20-1
CSARVRDGYTF
>TRBJ1-3|TRBV30
CAWSDATPGNTIYF
>TRBJ2-7|TRBV11-2
CASSPSQTGFYEQYF
>TRBJ2-7|TRBV18
CASSPPSGPLLYEQYF
>TRBJ2-1|TRBV29-1
CSVESTSANEQFF
>TRBJ1-1|TRBV29-1
CSGGLGNTEAFF
>TRBJ2-7|TRBV7-2
CASSDLPGYEQYF
>TRBJ1-1|TRBV7-3
CASSLRQGGVTEAFF
>TRBJ1-1|TRBV28
CASSSDRGTEAFF
>TRBJ2-5|TRBV20-1
CSARDRETQYF
>TRBJ2-1|TRBV10-3
CAISESNILGNEQFF
>TRBJ2-3|TRBV29-1
CSTNTEYTQYF
>TRBJ1-5|TRBV19
CASSIFGTNNQPQHF
>TRBJ2-5|TRBV7-6
CASSLQKETQYF
>TRBJ1-1|TRBV6-5
CASRPGSVNTEAFF
>TRBJ2-3|TRBV6-6
CASSLSGGSTDTQYF
>TRBJ1-3|TRBV6-1
CASSEAGTGGSGNTIYF
>TRBJ1-1|TRBV6-5
CASSRSMNTEAFF
>TRBJ1-4|TRBV30
CAWVNGPNEKLFF
>TRBJ1-5|TRBV28
CASSLDGNQPQHF
>TRBJ2-6|TRBV11-3
CASSLGFSGANVLTF
>TRBJ1-2|TRBV9
CASSHSYIINYGYTF
>TRBJ1-3|TRBV5-1
CASSLDGVHGNTIYF
>TRBJ1-2|TRBV11-3
CASSLYGTYGYTF
>TRBJ1-5|TRBV5-6
CASSLGTNSNQPQHF
>TRBJ2-1|TRBV25-1
CASSVIGENNEQFF
>TRBJ2-1|TRBV5-1
CASSEGSSSYNEQFF
>TRBJ2-2|TRBV7-9
CASSGRTSGVNTGELFF
>TRBJ1-3|TRBV19
CASSTTVIGGNTIYF